The clone carrying this TCR beta chain was detected only a few times. A lack of ophthalmopathy progression within 18 months defined stable Graves' hyperthyroidism. It was RNA transcripts that yielded the amplified TCR beta CDR3 regions. A set of HTBI primers served as the primers for a first-round RT-PCR of the TCR CDR3. TCRdb called the multiplex PCR reads again in MiXCR, with one record for every CDR3 protein. This table holds 300,000 to 450,000 distinct CDR3 sequences, just under 25% found once. The sample comes from a study of T cells in Graves' hyperthyroidism and ophthalmopathy. Sequencing was done on a sample of blood. The sequence was collected from a middle-aged man with Graves' hyperthyroidism.

Here the CDR3 DNA reads TGTGCCAGCAGTCCGGGACAGGGTACCGAGACCCAGTACTTC. As protein: CASSPGQGTETQYF. The V and J genes are TRBV6-1 and TRBJ2-5, with 9 bases lining up with TRBD1. V dropped 5 bases and J dropped 5; count of bases not matched to a gene: 6. Germline V gives CDR1 MNHNS, CDR2 SASEGT. The CDR3 contains 14 residues.